This TCR beta chain was documented in a study of blood T cell repertoires in COVID-19. Study-wide background: T cells, B-cell-depleted T cells, or PBMCs supplied cDNA or gDNA.

In the study's own analysis: Estimation of nucleated cell counts was performed using reference gene primer amplification. The repertoire was sequenced with immunoSEQ multiplex PCR; TCRdb's copy has only in-frame clones and lacks some. From that table come the V and J calls and clone size; the DNA was used to work out D and trimming. The data hold around 220,000 clones, with about 86% observed a single time. The Seattle patients joined while their infection was active and were tracked longitudinally afterward. The receptor comes from a woman in her 50s with COVID-19, enrolled during active disease. Sequencing was performed on peripheral blood.

The CDR3 DNA follows: TGTGCCAGCAGGACAGGGGCTGGCTACACCTTC. Translating it yields CASRTGAGYTF. The genes are TRBV28 and TRBJ1-2; TRBD1 matches 8 bases. The CDR3 sequence is 11 residues long. Germline assignment: CDR1 MDHEN and CDR2 SYDVKM. With V trimmed by 6 bases and J by 7 bases, 1 base remained unmatched.